The 24 T cell receptor beta chains reported below all come from one sample, sequenced in a study of blood T cells in healthy people across ages. The use of a sample-barcoded 5' primer and a J-beta primer mix characterized a second PCR of roughly 6 to 12 cycles. TCRdb reprocessed the 5' RACE reads via MiXCR and lists one record per CDR3 protein. The sample lists roughly 680,000 distinct CDR3 sequences, around 50% seen once, with about 13% in the top ten. What was sequenced was blood. Receptor source: a woman older than 75 in good health.

V gene TRBV9 combines with J gene TRBJ2-3, with 11 bases that match TRBD2. The V and J ends lost 5 bases and 3 bases, in that order; junction bases with no gene match: 8. Germline lookup yields CDR1 SGDLS and CDR2 YYNGEE. The CDR3 covers 16 residues. The DNA for the CDR3 is TGTGCCAGCAGGGCCGGTACTAGCGGGAGTACAGATACGCAGTATTTT. This codes for CASRAGTSGSTDTQYF. Full variable domain (remainder filled in from reference TRBV9 and TRBJ2-3): DSGVTQTPKHLITATGQRVTLRCSPRSGDLSVYWYQQSLDQGLQFLIQYYNGEERAKGNILERFSAQQFPDLHSELNLSSLELGDSALYFCASRAGTSGSTDTQYFGPGTRLTVL.

This chain links TRBV13 with TRBJ1-1; the D gene is possibly TRBD1 (6 bases). CDR1 is PRHDT, CDR2 FYEKMQ, per germline (reference sequence). The CDR3 loop spans 13 amino acids. The ends were cut back, 5 bases at V and 11 bases at J, with 18 bases in the middle. DNA for the CDR3: TGTGCCAGCAGCCGGACGGCTTCAGGGGTGGCTTTCTTT. This sequence encodes CASSRTASGVAFF.

This clonotype was detected a few times. The genes are TRBV28 and TRBJ2-1; 8 nucleotides match TRBD1. The J call may be in error: the DNA end matches TRBJ2-7 better. The CDR3 runs 15 residues. Germline CDR1 is MDHEN and CDR2 is SYDVKM. The CDR3 region has the DNA TGTGCCAGCAGCCCGACAGGGGCCGTCAACAATGAGCAGTACTTC. Translation: CASSPTGAVNNEQYF.

This chain links TRBV27 with TRBJ2-3; 8 nucleotides match TRBD2. Per the germline V gene, CDR1 is MNHEY and CDR2 is SMNVEV (reference sequence). This CDR3 is built from 16 residues. The ends lost 3 bases at V and 0 bases at J; junction bases unmatched: 5. The CDR3 spells CASSFLAGPSTDTQYF. As DNA, the CDR3 is TGTGCCAGCAGTTTCTTAGCGGGGCCTAGCACAGATACGCAGTATTTT.

Of note for this clonotype: A much more abundant neighbour one base away suggests this may be a read error. The chain combines TRBV10-3 with TRBJ2-7, with 9 bases matching TRBD1. The J call may not be correct, given that the DNA end is closer to TRBJ2-5. CDR3 length equals 15 residues. CDR1 is ENHRY and CDR2 is SYGVKD in the germline V gene. CDR3 sequence: CAISLTGGGQGTQYF. The CDR3 bases are TGTGCCATCAGTTTAACAGGGGGCGGACAAGGGACCCAGTACTTC.

This chain connects TRBV4-2 to TRBJ2-3; D is unclear. V lost 4 bases and J 0 bases, leaving 23 bases between the germline ends. Germline-derived CDR1 and CDR2 are LGHNA and YNFKEQ. The CDR3 totals 19 residues. CDR3 in DNA: TGTGCCAGCAGCCTCCGCTGGGGTACTCAGCAACATAGCACAGATACGCAGTATTTT. This codes for CASSLRWGTQQHSTDTQYF.

The chain is built from TRBV9 and TRBJ1-1; D may be TRBD1 (6 bases). Germline loops: CDR1 SGDLS, CDR2 YYNGEE. Trimming took off 4 bases at V and 6 bases at J, with 13 bases between the two ends. This CDR3 is built from 13 residues. The chain's CDR3 is CASSTGSYAEAFF. Here the CDR3 DNA reads TGTGCCAGCAGCACAGGGTCATACGCTGAAGCTTTCTTT.

CDR3 loop: CASSAASTGVVTDTQYF. Written as DNA, the CDR3 is TGTGCCAGCAGTGCCGCCTCCACAGGGGTCGTAACAGATACGCAGTATTTT. This chain connects TRBV2 to TRBJ2-3; 7 bases align to TRBD1. The CDR3 has 17 residues. CDR1 and CDR2 from the germline V gene are SNHLY and FYNNEI. V shed 4 bases and J 3 bases; nucleotides not matched to a gene: 13.

The chain uses TRBV6-1 and TRBJ1-1; D not resolved. Germline lookup yields CDR1 MNHNS and CDR2 SASEGT. The CDR3 contains 12 residues. V lost 2 bases and J lost 5, with 6 bases in between. The CDR3, as DNA: TGTGCCAGCAGTGAACGGTTGACTGAAGCTTTCTTT. Translation: CASSERLTEAFF.

This clonotype has at least ten counts. V is TRBV20-1 and J is TRBJ2-1; TRBD2 matches at 10 bases. CDR3 length: 15 amino acids. V shed 5 bases and J 8 bases; nucleotides not matched to a gene: 12. The germline V gene encodes CDR1 DFQATT and CDR2 SNEGSKA (reference sequence). In DNA form, the CDR3 reads TGCAGTGCTTCGAGTGATAGCGGGAGGAGGGATGAGCAGTTCTTC. Translating it yields CSASSDSGRRDEQFF.

The V and J genes are TRBV10-3 and TRBJ1-1; D remains unclear. This CDR3 has 11 amino acids. V shed 10 bases and J shed 4 bases, with 10 bases lying between them. Germline lookup yields CDR1 ENHRY and CDR2 SYGVKD. Here the CDR3 reads CASLGGTEAFF. The CDR3 DNA reads as TGTGCCAGCCTGGGAGGCACTGAAGCTTTCTTT.

Worth noting for this clonotype: It may be a read error: a sequence one base away is much more abundant. This chain joins TRBV10-3 and TRBJ2-1; D gene uncertain. The end of the DNA aligns better with TRBJ2-7, so the J call may be wrong. This CDR3 region has 16 residues. In germline, CDR1 is ENHRY, CDR2 SYGVKD. CDR3 loop: CAISVGMGMGYNEQYF. CDR3 in DNA: TGTGCCATCAGCGTTGGCATGGGGATGGGCTACAATGAGCAGTACTTC.

This chain joins TRBV3-1 and TRBJ2-2, with no clear D. Germline CDR1 LGHDT, CDR2 YNNKEL (reference sequence). The CDR3 is 15 amino acids. The V gene lost 4 bases and the J gene lost 1 base, with 10 bases spanning the gap. CDR3 nucleotides: TGTGCCAGCAGCCCCCGAGAGCAGAACACCGGGGAGCTGTTTTTT. This codes for CASSPREQNTGELFF.

CDR3 sequence (DNA): TGCAGTGCTAGAGATCTTGGGGGTTCGGAGACCCAGTACTTC. It translates to CSARDLGGSETQYF. The chain uses TRBV20-1 and TRBJ2-5; either TRBD1 or TRBD2 may fit D (5 bases each). The germline gives CDR1 DFQATT, CDR2 SNEGSKA (reference sequence). The V end lost 0 bases, the J end lost 5 bases, and 13 bases lay between the germline ends. CDR3 length: 14 amino acids.

Notes on this clonotype: A read error is possible here, since a much larger clone lies one base away. The V and J genes are TRBV5-1 and TRBJ1-4, with 8 bases matching TRBD1. The CDR3 has 15 residues. The germline gives CDR1 SGHRS, CDR2 YFSETQ. With 3 bases clipped from V and 8 bases from J, the junction kept 9 bases outside the gene matches. CDR3 loop: CASSWEGTGREKLFF. The CDR3 DNA is TGCGCCAGCAGCTGGGAAGGGACAGGCCGAGAAAAACTGTTTTTT.

In its sample, this clonotype was seen once. This chain uses TRBV30 with TRBJ1-1; D call uncertain. The CDR3 length is 13 residues. Trimming removed 0 bases from V and 2 bases from J, with 7 bases in between. In germline, CDR1 is GTSNPN, CDR2 SVGIG (reference sequence). In DNA form, the CDR3 reads TGTGCCTGGAGTGTAATGGCTAACACTGAAGCTTTCTTT. Translated: CAWSVMANTEAFF.

The chain is built from TRBV20-1 and TRBJ1-5; 9 positions agree with TRBD1. This CDR3 contains 14 residues. V shed 3 bases, J shed 6 bases, and the junction held 6 bases outside the gene matches. Germline CDR1 DFQATT, CDR2 SNEGSKA (reference sequence). The CDR3 DNA reads TGCAGTGCTAGGGCTCCGGGACAGGGTCAGCCCCAGCATTTT. It codes for CSARAPGQGQPQHF.

In regard to this clonotype: This may be a read error: a much more frequent sequence differs by one nucleotide. The chain carries TRBV3-1 and TRBJ1-5; weak D call: TRBD1 (6 bases). V was pared by 1 base and J by 2 bases, with 9 bases between. This CDR3 spans 15 amino acids. Germline V gives CDR1 LGHDT, CDR2 YNNKEL (reference sequence). The CDR3 reads CASSQGGAGNQPQHF. The CDR3 region has the DNA TGTGCCAGCAGCCAAGGGGGGGCCGGCAATCAGCCCCAGCATTTT.

This chain links TRBV6-6 with TRBJ2-6, with D unresolved. Germline V CDR1 and CDR2: MNHNY, SVGAGI (reference sequence). CDR3 length: 14 residues. V was clipped by 8 bases and J by 0 bases, with 8 bases between them. CDR3 nucleotide sequence: TGTGCCAGCCGGGTCCCCTCTGGGGCCAACGTCCTGACTTTC. Translating gives CASRVPSGANVLTF.

This clonotype was observed many times. The chain links TRBV11-2 to TRBJ2-1, with unresolved D. Trimming cost V 5 bases and J 5 bases, with 13 bases left between them. Germline values: CDR1 SGHAT, CDR2 FQNNGV. This CDR3 is 14 amino acids long. The CDR3 reads CASSPNAADNEQFF. DNA for the CDR3: TGTGCCAGCAGCCCTAACGCGGCGGACAATGAGCAGTTCTTC. The full variable domain, in which reference TRBV11-2 and TRBJ2-1 provide the parts outside the CDR3, is EAGVAQSPRYKIIEKRQSVAFWCNPISGHATLYWYQQILGQGPKLLIQFQNNGVVDDSQLPKDRFSAERLKGVDSTLKIQPAKLEDSAVYLCASSPNAADNEQFFGPGTRLTVL.

V is TRBV18 and J is TRBJ2-5; D gene unclear. V gave up 5 bases and J gave up 5 bases, with 12 bases separating them. CDR3 length: 13 residues. CDR1 and CDR2 (germline): KGHSH, LQKENI. The CDR3 sequence: CASSIQTRETQYF. Here the CDR3 DNA reads TGTGCCAGCTCAATACAAACGAGGGAGACCCAGTACTTC.

This chain links TRBV11-2 with TRBJ1-6; D may be TRBD1 (5 bases). The germline V gene has CDR1 SGHAT and CDR2 FQNNGV. The CDR3 consists of 14 residues. The germline V and J ends were trimmed by 3 bases and 3 bases, with 6 bases remaining between them. CDR3 DNA sequence: TGTGCCAGCAGCTTGGACAACTATAATTCACCCCTCCACTTT. Its translation is CASSLDNYNSPLHF.

The chain joins TRBV4-3 to TRBJ1-2; D is uncertain. CDR3 length equals 17 residues. CDR1 is LGHNA, CDR2 YSLEER, per germline. The V end was cut by 4 bases, the J end by 1 base, with 19 bases between. CDR3 residues: CASSLSDGPVFNYGYTF. CDR3 DNA sequence: TGCGCCAGCAGCCTATCTGACGGACCGGTATTTAACTATGGCTACACCTTC.

Turning to this clonotype: This may come from a read error, since a much larger clone is one base off. This chain joins TRBV10-1 and TRBJ2-1; 10 positions match TRBD2. The J call may be faulty, since TRBJ2-7 better matches the DNA end. The CDR3 length is 18 residues. CDR1 is WNHNN, CDR2 SYGVQD, per germline (reference sequence). The CDR3 sequence: CASSESSGRPSSYNEQYF. DNA for the CDR3: TGCGCCAGCAGTGAGTCTAGCGGGAGGCCGAGCTCCTACAATGAGCAGTACTTC.